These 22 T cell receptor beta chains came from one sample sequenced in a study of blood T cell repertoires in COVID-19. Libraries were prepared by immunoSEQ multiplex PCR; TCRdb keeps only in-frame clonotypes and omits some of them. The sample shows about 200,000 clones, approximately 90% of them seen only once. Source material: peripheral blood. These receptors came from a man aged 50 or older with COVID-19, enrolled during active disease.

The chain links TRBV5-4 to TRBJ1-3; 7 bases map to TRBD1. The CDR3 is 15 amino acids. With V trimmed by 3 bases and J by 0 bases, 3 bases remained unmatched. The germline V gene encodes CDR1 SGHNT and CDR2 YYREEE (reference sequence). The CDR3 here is CASSSQGGSGNTIYF. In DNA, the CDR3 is TGTGCCAGCAGCTCCCAGGGGGGCTCTGGAAACACCATATATTTT.

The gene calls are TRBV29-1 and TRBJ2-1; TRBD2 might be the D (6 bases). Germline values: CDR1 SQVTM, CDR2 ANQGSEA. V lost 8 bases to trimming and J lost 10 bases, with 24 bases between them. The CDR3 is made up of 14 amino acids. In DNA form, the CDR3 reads TGCAGCCTTGCTGCCGGGACCTTAAGCGGGGAGCAGTTCTTC. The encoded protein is CSLAAGTLSGEQFF.

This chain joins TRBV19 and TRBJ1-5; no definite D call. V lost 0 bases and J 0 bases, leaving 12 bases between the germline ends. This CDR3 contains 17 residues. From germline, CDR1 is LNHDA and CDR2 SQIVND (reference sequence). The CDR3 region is CASSIDKRSDSNQPQHF. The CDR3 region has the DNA TGTGCCAGTAGTATAGATAAGAGGTCGGATAGCAATCAGCCCCAGCATTTT.

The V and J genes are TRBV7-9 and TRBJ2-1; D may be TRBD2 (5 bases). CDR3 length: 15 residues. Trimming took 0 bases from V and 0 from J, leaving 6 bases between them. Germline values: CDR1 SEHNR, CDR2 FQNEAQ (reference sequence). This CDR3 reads CASSLAGSSYNEQFF. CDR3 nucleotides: TGTGCCAGCAGCTTAGCGGGGAGCTCCTACAATGAGCAGTTCTTC. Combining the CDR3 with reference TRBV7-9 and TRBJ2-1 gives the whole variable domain DTGVSQNPRHKITKRGQNVTFRCDPISEHNRLYWYRQTLGQGPEFLTYFQNEAQLEKSRLLSDRFSAERPKGSFSTLEIQRTEQGDSAMYLCASSLAGSSYNEQFFGPGTRLTVL.

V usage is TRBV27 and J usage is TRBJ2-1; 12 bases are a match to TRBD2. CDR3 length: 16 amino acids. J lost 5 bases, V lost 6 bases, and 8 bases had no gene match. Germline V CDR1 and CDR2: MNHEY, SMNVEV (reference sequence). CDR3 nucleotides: TGTGCCAGCAGACCAAAGACTAGCGGGAGTGACAATGAGCAGTTCTTC. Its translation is CASRPKTSGSDNEQFF.

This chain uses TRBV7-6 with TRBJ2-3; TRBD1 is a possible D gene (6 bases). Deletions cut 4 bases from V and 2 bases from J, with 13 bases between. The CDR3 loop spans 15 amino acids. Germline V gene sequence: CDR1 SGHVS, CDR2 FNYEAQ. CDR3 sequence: CASSSTGFDTDTQYF. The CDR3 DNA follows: TGTGCCAGCAGCTCGACAGGTTTCGACACAGATACGCAGTATTTT. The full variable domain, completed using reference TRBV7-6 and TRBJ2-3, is GAGVSQSPRYKVTKRGQDVALRCDPISGHVSLYWYRQALGQGPEFLTYFNYEAQQDKSGLPNDRFSAERPEGSISTLTIQRTEQRDSAMYRCASSSTGFDTDTQYFGPGTRLTVL.

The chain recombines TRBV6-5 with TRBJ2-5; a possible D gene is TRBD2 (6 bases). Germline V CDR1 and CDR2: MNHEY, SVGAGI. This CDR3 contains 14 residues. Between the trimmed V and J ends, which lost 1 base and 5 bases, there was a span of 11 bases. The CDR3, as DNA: TGTGCCAGCAGTTACTTTGCGCGGGGCGAGACCCAGTACTTC. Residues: CASSYFARGETQYF.

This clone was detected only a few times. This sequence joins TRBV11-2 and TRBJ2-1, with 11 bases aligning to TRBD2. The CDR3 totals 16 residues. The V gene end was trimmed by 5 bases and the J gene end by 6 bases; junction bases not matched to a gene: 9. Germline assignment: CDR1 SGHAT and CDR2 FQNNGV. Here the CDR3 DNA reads TGTGCCAGCAGCGATACACTAGCGGGAGTTGCCAATGAGCAGTTCTTC. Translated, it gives CASSDTLAGVANEQFF.

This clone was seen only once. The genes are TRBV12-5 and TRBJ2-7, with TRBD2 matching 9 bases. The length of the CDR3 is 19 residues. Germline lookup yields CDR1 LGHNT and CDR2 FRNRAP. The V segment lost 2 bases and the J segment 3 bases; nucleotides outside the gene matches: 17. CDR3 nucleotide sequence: TGTGCTAGTGGTTTGACACAGGGGAGGCTAGCGGGACACTTCTACGAGCAGTACTTC. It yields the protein CASGLTQGRLAGHFYEQYF.

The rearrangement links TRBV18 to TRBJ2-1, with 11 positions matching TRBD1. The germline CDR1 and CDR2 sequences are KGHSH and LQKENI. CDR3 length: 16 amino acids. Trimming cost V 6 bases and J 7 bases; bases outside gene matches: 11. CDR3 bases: TGTGCCAGCTCTCCCTCACCGGGACAGGGGGTTAATGAGCAGTTCTTC. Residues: CASSPSPGQGVNEQFF.

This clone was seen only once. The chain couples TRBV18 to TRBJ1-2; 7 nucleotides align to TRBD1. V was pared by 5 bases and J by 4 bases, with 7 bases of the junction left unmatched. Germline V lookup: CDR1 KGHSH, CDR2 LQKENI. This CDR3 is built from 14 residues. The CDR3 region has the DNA TGTGCCAGCTCATCGACCGGGACAGTCTATGGCTACACCTTC. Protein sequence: CASSSTGTVYGYTF.

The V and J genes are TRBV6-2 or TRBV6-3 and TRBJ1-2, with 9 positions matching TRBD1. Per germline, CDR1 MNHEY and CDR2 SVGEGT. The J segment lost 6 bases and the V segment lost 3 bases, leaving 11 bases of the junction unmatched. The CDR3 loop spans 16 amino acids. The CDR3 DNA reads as TGTGCCAGCAGTTATCGCGGGACAGGGCTAGTAGATGGCTACACCTTC. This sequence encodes CASSYRGTGLVDGYTF.

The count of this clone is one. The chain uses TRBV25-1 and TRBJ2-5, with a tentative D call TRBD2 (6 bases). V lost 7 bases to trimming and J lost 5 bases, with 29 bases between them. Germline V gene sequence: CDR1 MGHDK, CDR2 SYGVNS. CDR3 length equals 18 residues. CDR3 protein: CASNPQSPLGGDWETQYF. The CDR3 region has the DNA TGTGCCAGCAACCCCCAGTCCCCCCTGGGCGGGGACTGGGAGACCCAGTACTTC.

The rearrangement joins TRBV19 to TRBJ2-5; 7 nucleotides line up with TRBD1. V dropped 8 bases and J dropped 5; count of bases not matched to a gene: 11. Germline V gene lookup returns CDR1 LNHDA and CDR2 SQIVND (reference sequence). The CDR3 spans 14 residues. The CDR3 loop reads CASSLMGQTETQYF. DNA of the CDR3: TGTGCCAGTTCCCTAATGGGACAGACGGAGACCCAGTACTTC.

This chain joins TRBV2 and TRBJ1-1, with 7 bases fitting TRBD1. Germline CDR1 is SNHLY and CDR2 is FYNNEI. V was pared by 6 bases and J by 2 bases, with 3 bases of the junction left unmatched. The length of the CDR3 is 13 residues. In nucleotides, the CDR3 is TGTGCCAGCAGCCGGGACAGTAACACTGAAGCTTTCTTT. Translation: CASSRDSNTEAFF.

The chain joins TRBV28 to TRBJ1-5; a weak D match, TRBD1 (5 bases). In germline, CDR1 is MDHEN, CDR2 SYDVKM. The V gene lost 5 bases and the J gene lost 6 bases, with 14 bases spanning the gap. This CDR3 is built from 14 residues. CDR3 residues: CASSPGTFLQPQHF. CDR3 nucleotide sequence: TGTGCCAGCAGTCCCGGGACTTTTCTTCAGCCCCAGCATTTT. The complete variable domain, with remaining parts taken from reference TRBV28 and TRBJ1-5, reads DVKVTQSSRYLVKRTGEKVFLECVQDMDHENMFWYRQDPGLGLRLIYFSYDVKMKEKGDIPEGYSVSREKKERFSLILESASTNQTSMYLCASSPGTFLQPQHFGDGTRLSIL.

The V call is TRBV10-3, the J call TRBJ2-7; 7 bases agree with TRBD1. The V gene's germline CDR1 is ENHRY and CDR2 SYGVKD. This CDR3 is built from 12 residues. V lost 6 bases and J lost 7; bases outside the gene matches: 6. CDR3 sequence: CAISRTGDEQYF. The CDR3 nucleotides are TGTGCCATCAGCCGAACAGGGGATGAGCAGTACTTC.

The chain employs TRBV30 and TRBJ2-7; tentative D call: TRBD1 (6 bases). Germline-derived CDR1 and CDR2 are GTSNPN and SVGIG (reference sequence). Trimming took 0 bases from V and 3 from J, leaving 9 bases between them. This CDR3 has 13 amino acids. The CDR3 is CAWSVTRGYEQYF. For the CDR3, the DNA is TGTGCCTGGAGTGTAACCAGGGGCTACGAGCAGTACTTC.

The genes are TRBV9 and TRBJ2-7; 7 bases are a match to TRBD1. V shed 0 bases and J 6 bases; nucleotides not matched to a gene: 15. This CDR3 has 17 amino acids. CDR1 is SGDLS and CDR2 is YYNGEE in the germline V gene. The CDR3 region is CASSVGVGDRGYGEQYF. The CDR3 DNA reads TGTGCCAGCAGCGTAGGGGTTGGGGACAGAGGATATGGCGAGCAGTACTTC. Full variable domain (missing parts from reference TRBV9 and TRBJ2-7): DSGVTQTPKHLITATGQRVTLRCSPRSGDLSVYWYQQSLDQGLQFLIQYYNGEERAKGNILERFSAQQFPDLHSELNLSSLELGDSALYFCASSVGVGDRGYGEQYFGPGTRLTVT.

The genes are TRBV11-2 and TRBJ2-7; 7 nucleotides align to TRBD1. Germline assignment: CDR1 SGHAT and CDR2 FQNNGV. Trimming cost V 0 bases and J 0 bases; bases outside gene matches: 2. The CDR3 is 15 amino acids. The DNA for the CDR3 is TGTGCCAGCAGCTTAGATCCAGGGGGCTCCTACGAGCAGTACTTC. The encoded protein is CASSLDPGGSYEQYF.

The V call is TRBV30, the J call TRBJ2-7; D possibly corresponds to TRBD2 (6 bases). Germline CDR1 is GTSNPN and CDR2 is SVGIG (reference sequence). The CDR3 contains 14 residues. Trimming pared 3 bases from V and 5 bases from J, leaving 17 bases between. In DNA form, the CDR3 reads TGTGCCTGGAGGCGGGGTCGGGGGACCCACGAGCAGTACTTC. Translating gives CAWRRGRGTHEQYF.

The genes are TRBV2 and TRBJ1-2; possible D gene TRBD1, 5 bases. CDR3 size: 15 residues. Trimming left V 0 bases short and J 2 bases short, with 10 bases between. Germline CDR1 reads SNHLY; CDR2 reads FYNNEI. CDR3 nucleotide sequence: TGTGCCAGCAGTGAAGCCCAGGGCCCAAACTATGGCTACACCTTC. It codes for CASSEAQGPNYGYTF. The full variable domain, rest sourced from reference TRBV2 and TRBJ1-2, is EPEVTQTPSHQVTQMGQEVILRCVPISNHLYFYWYRQILGQKVEFLVSFYNNEISEKSEIFDDQFSVERPDGSNFTLKIRSTKLEDSAMYFCASSEAQGPNYGYTFGSGTRLTVV.